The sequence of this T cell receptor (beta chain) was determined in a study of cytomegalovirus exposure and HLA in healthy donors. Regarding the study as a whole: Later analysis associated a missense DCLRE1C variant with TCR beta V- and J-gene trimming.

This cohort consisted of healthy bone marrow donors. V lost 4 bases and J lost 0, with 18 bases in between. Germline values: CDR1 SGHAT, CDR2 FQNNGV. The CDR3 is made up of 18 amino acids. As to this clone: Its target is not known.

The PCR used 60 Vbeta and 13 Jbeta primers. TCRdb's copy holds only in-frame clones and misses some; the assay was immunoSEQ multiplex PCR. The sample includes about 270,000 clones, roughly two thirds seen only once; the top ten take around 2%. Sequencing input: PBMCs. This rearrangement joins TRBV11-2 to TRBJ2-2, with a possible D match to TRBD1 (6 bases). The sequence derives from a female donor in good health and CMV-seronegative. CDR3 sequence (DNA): TGTGCCAGCAGCTACCGGAAGGGACACATCGCGAACACCGGGGAGCTGTTTTTT. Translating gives CASSYRKGHIANTGELFF.